These 27 T cell receptor beta chains originate from one sample sequenced in a study of blood T cell repertoires in COVID-19. Sequenced by immunoSEQ multiplex PCR; TCRdb stores in-frame clones only, minus some. The table records a few hundred thousand clones, 85% to 90% of them present only once. Sequenced sample: peripheral blood. Receptor source: a woman in her 50s with active or convalescent COVID-19.

The chain employs TRBV25-1 and TRBJ1-3; TRBD1 aligns across 7 bases. From germline, CDR1 is MGHDK and CDR2 SYGVNS. The CDR3 has 18 residues. V gave up 10 bases and J gave up 2 bases; unmatched junction bases: 20. This CDR3 is CATHTQGRVEFPGNTIYF. For the CDR3, the DNA is TGTGCCACTCACACACAGGGGCGAGTAGAGTTTCCTGGAAACACCATATATTTT.

This clone was found once. The chain carries TRBV6-5 and TRBJ1-1; 9 bases align to TRBD1. There are 15 residues in the CDR3. V lost 5 bases and J lost 1; bases outside the gene matches: 5. In germline, CDR1 is MNHEY, CDR2 SVGAGI. As DNA, the CDR3 is TGTGCCAGCAGTCTTCAGGGACAGGGGAACACTGAAGCTTTCTTT. This translates into CASSLQGQGNTEAFF.

Only one count was recorded for this clone. The CDR3 is CASSQDSGDVFYEQYF. The CDR3, as DNA: TGCGCCAGCAGCCAAGATTCGGGGGACGTATTTTACGAGCAGTACTTC. The chain combines TRBV4-1 with TRBJ2-7; TRBD2 is a possible D gene (6 bases). Trimming took off 0 bases at V and 4 bases at J, with 16 bases between the two ends. The length of the CDR3 is 16 residues. In germline, CDR1 is MGHRA, CDR2 YSYEKL.

The rearrangement uses TRBV24-1 and TRBJ2-1; the match to TRBD1 covers 7 bases. CDR1 and CDR2 from the germline V gene are KGHDR and SFDVKD. The CDR3 loop spans 13 amino acids. V shed 7 bases and J 12 bases; nucleotides not matched to a gene: 11. The DNA for the CDR3 is TGTGCCACCAGCGCACGAGGGGGCGCGGGGCAGTTCTTC. As protein: CATSARGGAGQFF.

In DNA, the CDR3 is TGTGCCAGCAGTTTATATCCCCGCCTGAGTACTGAAGCTTTCTTT. Translating it yields CASSLYPRLSTEAFF. V is TRBV27 and J is TRBJ1-1; no clear D. Looked up from germline, CDR1 is MNHEY and CDR2 is SMNVEV (reference sequence). The CDR3 runs 15 residues. Trimming left V 1 base short and J 5 bases short, with 14 bases between.

The V and J genes are TRBV9 and TRBJ2-1; 14 nucleotides align to TRBD2. With V trimmed by 0 bases and J by 9 bases, 17 bases remained unmatched. CDR1 and CDR2 (germline): SGDLS, YYNGEE. The CDR3 contains 20 residues. CDR3 residues: CASSVASIGTSGGKVGEQFF. As DNA, the CDR3 is TGTGCCAGCAGCGTAGCCTCGATCGGGACTAGCGGGGGTAAGGTCGGTGAGCAGTTCTTC. The entire variable domain, with the rest obtained from reference TRBV9 and TRBJ2-1, is as follows: DSGVTQTPKHLITATGQRVTLRCSPRSGDLSVYWYQQSLDQGLQFLIQYYNGEERAKGNILERFSAQQFPDLHSELNLSSLELGDSALYFCASSVASIGTSGGKVGEQFFGPGTRLTVL.

The CDR3 DNA is TGTGCCATCAGTGAGTCGGCTAGCGGGTACACAGATACGCAGTATTTT. This sequence encodes CAISESASGYTDTQYF. This chain connects TRBV10-3 to TRBJ2-3; 8 positions match TRBD2. CDR3 length: 16 amino acids. After removal of 0 bases from V and 2 bases from J, the junction contained 4 bases not matched to a gene. The germline V gene encodes CDR1 ENHRY and CDR2 SYGVKD.

This rearrangement joins TRBV29-1 to TRBJ2-1; 10 bases align to TRBD1. Germline trimming cut 7 bases from V and 12 bases from J; bases unmatched to any gene: 15. Germline V gene data show CDR1 as SQVTM and CDR2 as ANQGSEA. The CDR3 has 14 residues. The CDR3 sequence: CSATTGQGPGAQFF. The CDR3 DNA is TGCAGCGCAACCACGGGACAGGGGCCCGGGGCGCAGTTCTTC.

The genes are TRBV18 and TRBJ1-1; a possible D gene is TRBD1 (6 bases). With 0 bases removed from V and 0 bases from J, the gap between germline ends came to 11 bases. This CDR3 is built from 16 residues. Germline V gene sequence: CDR1 KGHSH, CDR2 LQKENI. The CDR3 DNA sequence: TGTGCCAGCTCACCACCGACAGGCCTAATGAACACTGAAGCTTTCTTT. It encodes CASSPPTGLMNTEAFF.

The chain uses TRBV5-4 and TRBJ2-5; no clear D. Germline lookup yields CDR1 SGHNT and CDR2 YYREEE (reference sequence). CDR3 size: 14 residues. With 4 bases removed from V and 3 bases from J, the gap between germline ends came to 13 bases. This CDR3 is CASSPKSSEETQYF. CDR3 DNA sequence: TGTGCCAGCAGCCCTAAGTCGAGTGAAGAGACCCAGTACTTC.

J is TRBJ2-3 and V is TRBV5-1; TRBD1 aligns across 8 bases. The CDR3 runs 14 residues. The J segment lost 2 bases and the V segment lost 3 bases, leaving 2 bases of the junction unmatched. CDR1 and CDR2 (germline): SGHRS, YFSETQ. Here the CDR3 reads CASSWGQVTDTQYF. CDR3 sequence (DNA): TGCGCCAGCAGCTGGGGACAGGTCACAGATACGCAGTATTTT.

The J gene is TRBJ2-7, the V gene TRBV5-1; 9 bases match TRBD1. The V gene end was trimmed by 0 bases and the J gene end by 3 bases; junction bases not matched to a gene: 4. CDR1 is SGHRS and CDR2 is YFSETQ in the germline V gene. The CDR3 is made up of 15 amino acids. The CDR3 sequence: CASSLGMDRGYEQYF. The CDR3 DNA follows: TGCGCCAGCAGCTTGGGAATGGACAGGGGCTACGAGCAGTACTTC.

The chain has TRBV29-1 and TRBJ2-7; 7 positions agree with TRBD1. The V segment lost 4 bases and the J segment 5 bases; nucleotides outside the gene matches: 11. Germline values: CDR1 SQVTM, CDR2 ANQGSEA. This CDR3 comprises 14 residues. CDR3 amino acids: CSVVGAQGVHEQYF. The DNA of the CDR3 is TGCAGCGTTGTGGGGGCTCAGGGGGTCCACGAGCAGTACTTC.

This sequence joins TRBV6-6 and TRBJ2-7; 11 bases align to TRBD1. The germline gives CDR1 MNHNY, CDR2 SVGAGI (reference sequence). The CDR3 sequence is 15 residues long. Trimming took 2 bases from V and 2 from J; bases not matched to a gene: 2. The CDR3 region is CASSYGTGGAYEQYF. The CDR3 coding sequence is TGTGCCAGCAGTTACGGGACAGGGGGGGCCTACGAGCAGTACTTC.

This chain links TRBV25-1 with TRBJ1-4; D possibly corresponds to TRBD1 (5 bases). Germline CDR1 and CDR2: MGHDK and SYGVNS. The CDR3 runs 13 residues. Trimming left V 2 bases short and J 7 bases short, with 8 bases between. CDR3 region: CASSELRVEKLFF. CDR3 coding DNA: TGTGCCAGCAGTGAACTCAGGGTTGAAAAACTGTTTTTT.

V gene TRBV5-4 combines with J gene TRBJ2-7, with 8 bases aligning to TRBD2. The J segment lost 0 bases and the V segment lost 1 base, leaving 3 bases of the junction unmatched. The CDR3 length is 15 residues. Germline V gene sequence: CDR1 SGHNT, CDR2 YYREEE (reference sequence). The CDR3: CASSLTSGSSYEQYF. The CDR3, as DNA: TGTGCCAGCAGCTTGACCAGCGGGAGCTCCTACGAGCAGTACTTC.

In this sample, this clone turned up once. The rearrangement links TRBV10-3 to TRBJ1-5; 7 bases are shared with TRBD1. The CDR3 is made up of 15 amino acids. CDR1 is ENHRY, CDR2 SYGVKD, per germline. V was clipped by 3 bases and J by 3 bases; unmatched bases: 5. CDR3 sequence reads: CAISEPGQHNQPQHF. CDR3 coding DNA: TGTGCCATCAGTGAACCGGGACAGCACAATCAGCCCCAGCATTTT.

This clone has only a few counts. V and J are TRBV7-8 and TRBJ1-3; D gene ambiguous. CDR1 and CDR2 (germline): SGHVS, FQNEAQ. The CDR3 contains 18 residues. Trimming took off 1 base at V and 0 bases at J, with 16 bases between the two ends. The CDR3 nucleotides are TGTGCCAGCAGCTTAGGTCTAGGAGGTGGGGTCTCTGGAAACACCATATATTTT. Translation gives CASSLGLGGGVSGNTIYF.

This chain connects TRBV27 to TRBJ2-2, with 7 bases that match TRBD1. Per germline, CDR1 MNHEY and CDR2 SMNVEV (reference sequence). V shed 6 bases, J shed 6 bases, and the junction held 10 bases outside the gene matches. This CDR3 region has 15 residues. The CDR3 is CASSPDRVGAGELFF. The CDR3 nucleotides read TGTGCCAGCAGCCCCGACAGGGTAGGCGCCGGGGAGCTGTTTTTT.

This clone is a singleton in its sample. The rearrangement links TRBV28 to TRBJ1-1; a weak D match, TRBD1 (6 bases). Germline V gene sequence: CDR1 MDHEN, CDR2 SYDVKM. Trimming took off 6 bases at V and 11 bases at J, with 13 bases between the two ends. This CDR3 contains 11 residues. CDR3 nucleotide sequence: TGTGCCAGCAGAACAGGGCTTCCGGCTTTCTTT. It translates to CASRTGLPAFF. Filled out from reference TRBV28 and TRBJ1-1, the complete variable domain reads DVKVTQSSRYLVKRTGEKVFLECVQDMDHENMFWYRQDPGLGLRLIYFSYDVKMKEKGDIPEGYSVSREKKERFSLILESASTNQTSMYLCASRTGLPAFFGQGTRLTVV.

This clone came up many times. The chain combines TRBV3-1 (or the pseudogene TRBV3-2) with TRBJ1-2; TRBD1 might be the D (5 bases). Germline V gene data show CDR1 as LGHDT and CDR2 as YNNKEL (reference sequence). This CDR3 has 16 residues. Trimming took 4 bases from V and 0 from J, leaving 15 bases between them. CDR3 bases: TGTGCCAGCAGCCCTACATGGAGGGGCCCTAACTATGGCTACACCTTC. Its translation: CASSPTWRGPNYGYTF.

V and J are TRBV27 and TRBJ2-7; 9 nucleotides match TRBD1. Trimming cost V 2 bases and J 6 bases; bases outside gene matches: 5. The CDR3 loop spans 14 amino acids. Germline V gene data show CDR1 as MNHEY and CDR2 as SMNVEV (reference sequence). The chain's CDR3 is CASSLAQGAGEQYF. CDR3 nucleotide sequence: TGTGCCAGCAGTTTAGCACAGGGGGCGGGCGAGCAGTACTTC.

The V and J genes are TRBV28 and TRBJ1-1, with D tentatively TRBD1 (5 bases). Germline values: CDR1 MDHEN, CDR2 SYDVKM. This CDR3 has 12 residues. Deletions cut 6 bases from V and 4 bases from J, with 9 bases between. CDR3 protein: CASRDGGTEAFF. The CDR3 region has the DNA TGTGCCAGCAGGGACGGGGGCACTGAAGCTTTCTTT. The whole variable domain, remainder taken from reference TRBV28 and TRBJ1-1, is DVKVTQSSRYLVKRTGEKVFLECVQDMDHENMFWYRQDPGLGLRLIYFSYDVKMKEKGDIPEGYSVSREKKERFSLILESASTNQTSMYLCASRDGGTEAFFGQGTRLTVV.

The J gene is TRBJ1-1, the V gene TRBV27; D remains unclear. The CDR3 loop spans 14 amino acids. The germline CDR1 and CDR2 sequences are MNHEY and SMNVEV (reference sequence). Trimming cost V 4 bases and J 5 bases, with 14 bases left between them. The CDR3 sequence is CASSYSSSGTEAFF. The CDR3 nucleotides read TGTGCCAGCAGTTACAGTAGTAGTGGGACTGAAGCTTTCTTT.

This clone was seen just once. This chain joins TRBV5-1 and TRBJ2-7, with a possible D match to TRBD1 (5 bases). CDR3 length: 16 residues. V lost 0 bases and J 2 bases, leaving 15 bases between the germline ends. Per the germline V gene, CDR1 is SGHRS and CDR2 is YFSETQ. The CDR3 sequence: CASSLVAGLGTYEQYF. In DNA form, the CDR3 reads TGCGCCAGCAGCTTGGTGGCAGGGTTAGGAACCTACGAGCAGTACTTC. Full variable domain (missing parts from reference TRBV5-1 and TRBJ2-7): KAGVTQTPRYLIKTRGQQVTLSCSPISGHRSVSWYQQTPGQGLQFLFEYFSETQRNKGNFPGRFSGRQFSNSRSEMNVSTLELGDSALYLCASSLVAGLGTYEQYFGPGTRLTVT.

V gene TRBV11-3 combines with J gene TRBJ2-1; no reliable D call. The V and J ends lost 5 bases and 7 bases respectively, with 15 bases between them. The CDR3 is 14 residues long. The germline CDR1 and CDR2 sequences are SGHNT and YENEEA. The CDR3 spells CASSPPNGLNEQFF. The CDR3 nucleotides are TGTGCCAGCAGCCCACCCAACGGGTTGAATGAGCAGTTCTTC.

The chain combines TRBV24-1 with TRBJ2-1; a possible D gene is TRBD2 (6 bases). The ends were cut back, 9 bases at V and 4 bases at J, with 21 bases in the middle. The CDR3 loop spans 16 amino acids. In germline, CDR1 is KGHDR, CDR2 SFDVKD. CDR3 DNA sequence: TGTGCCACCGGCCCGAGTGGGGGGAGCCGTTACAATGAGCAGTTCTTC. This encodes CATGPSGGSRYNEQFF.